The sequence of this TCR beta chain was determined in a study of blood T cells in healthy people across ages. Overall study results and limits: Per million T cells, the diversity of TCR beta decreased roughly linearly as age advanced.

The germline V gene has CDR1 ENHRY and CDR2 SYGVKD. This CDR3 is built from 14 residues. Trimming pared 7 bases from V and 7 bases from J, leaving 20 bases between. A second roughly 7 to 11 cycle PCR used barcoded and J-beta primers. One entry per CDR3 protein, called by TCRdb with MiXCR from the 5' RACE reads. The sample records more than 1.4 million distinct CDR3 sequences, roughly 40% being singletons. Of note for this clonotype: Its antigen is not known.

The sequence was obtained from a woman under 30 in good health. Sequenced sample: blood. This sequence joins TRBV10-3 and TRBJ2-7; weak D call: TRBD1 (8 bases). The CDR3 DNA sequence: TGTGCCATCACCCCGACAGGGGACTACAATGAGCAGTACTTC. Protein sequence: CAITPTGDYNEQYF.